One sample yielded the 22 T cell receptor beta chains listed below, sequenced in a study of T-cell memory formation after mild COVID-19. MiXCR, run by TCRdb on the 5' RACE reads, gives a single entry per CDR3 protein. The repertoire holds about 560,000 distinct CDR3 sequences, with 17% as singletons. The sample taken for sequencing was PBMCs or a T cell subset sorted from them (not recorded which). Receptors originate from an adult woman who had mild COVID-19 (a few samples of this study predate the infection). Cell type and time point are not known.

The V call is TRBV7-6, the J call TRBJ2-1; TRBD2 matches at 14 bases. The V segment lost 4 bases and the J segment 0 bases; nucleotides outside the gene matches: 14. The CDR3 is made up of 21 amino acids. CDR1 and CDR2 (germline): SGHVS, FNYEAQ. The CDR3 sequence: CASSYPTTSGRARSSYNEQFF. The CDR3 DNA sequence: TGTGCCAGCAGCTACCCCACGACTAGCGGGAGGGCCCGGAGCTCCTACAATGAGCAGTTCTTC.

This clonotype showed up many times. An end of the junction does not agree with germline; a read error may underlie this. The gene calls are TRBV12-3 or TRBV12-4 and TRBJ2-1; 9 nucleotides align to TRBD1. There are 15 residues in the CDR3. DNA of the CDR3: TGCGCCAGCAGCTTGACAGGGGGCTCCTACAATGAGCAGTTCTTC. This gives the protein CASSLTGGSYNEQFF.

The rearrangement links TRBV3-1 to TRBJ2-3; no firm D call. Trimming took 0 bases from V and 3 from J, leaving 7 bases between them. CDR3 length: 14 amino acids. CDR1 and CDR2 (germline): LGHDT, YNNKEL (reference sequence). This CDR3 reads CASSQELGTDTQYF. CDR3 bases: TGTGCCAGCAGCCAAGAATTGGGGACAGATACGCAGTATTTT.

Ten or more counts support this clonotype. The rearrangement links TRBV9 to TRBJ2-5; 7 bases are a match to TRBD2. The junction had 8 bases not matched to a gene; V was cut back by 2 bases and J by 4 bases. The length of the CDR3 is 15 residues. CDR1 and CDR2 (germline): SGDLS, YYNGEE. The CDR3 nucleotides are TGTGCCAGCAGCGTCGGGACTACGCCAGCAGAGACCCAGTACTTC. Protein product: CASSVGTTPAETQYF.

This clonotype was found a few times. The CDR3 coding sequence is TGTGCCAGCACTCGCTCGACTAGCGGTTCCTACAATGAGCAGTTCTTC. This translates into CASTRSTSGSYNEQFF. The chain joins TRBV27 to TRBJ2-1, with 9 bases identical to TRBD2. CDR1 and CDR2 (germline): MNHEY, SMNVEV (reference sequence). The V segment lost 7 bases and the J segment 1 base; nucleotides outside the gene matches: 8. This CDR3 is built from 16 residues.

This clonotype was seen at least ten times. J is TRBJ2-5 and V is TRBV7-6, with TRBD2 matching 8 bases. Germline CDR1 SGHVS, CDR2 FNYEAQ. This CDR3 has 15 residues. Unmatched junction bases numbered 6, after V lost 1 base and J lost 5 bases. Written as DNA, the CDR3 is TGTGCCAGCAGCTTAGGCCGGGGGGGGCTCGAGACCCAGTACTTC. Its translation is CASSLGRGGLETQYF.

This clonotype was observed at least ten times. The CDR3 here is CASSLVGQPPVYEQYF. CDR3 nucleotides: TGTGCCAGCAGTTTAGTGGGACAGCCACCCGTCTACGAGCAGTACTTC. The V call is TRBV12-3 or TRBV12-4, the J call TRBJ2-7, with 7 bases that match TRBD1. The J segment lost 3 bases and the V segment lost 1 base, leaving 9 bases of the junction unmatched. This CDR3 is 16 amino acids long.

The chain employs TRBV4-3 and TRBJ2-1; D call uncertain. The CDR3 runs to 15 residues. The germline V gene has CDR1 LGHNA and CDR2 YSLEER. V was shortened by 1 base and J by 0 bases, with 7 bases between the two germline ends. CDR3 in amino acids: CASSQALVSYNEQFF. In DNA, the CDR3 is TGCGCCAGCAGCCAAGCCCTCGTCTCCTACAATGAGCAGTTCTTC.

This clonotype turned up a few times. The chain links TRBV2 to TRBJ2-6, with D possibly being TRBD1 (6 bases). CDR1 and CDR2 from the germline V gene are SNHLY and FYNNEI. V was trimmed by 6 bases and J by 2 bases, leaving 14 bases between them. The CDR3 spans 16 residues. In DNA, the CDR3 is TGTGCCAGCAGCTATATACAGGGTACTGGGGCCAACGTCCTGACTTTC. It encodes CASSYIQGTGANVLTF.

This clonotype has only a few counts. The chain has TRBV24-1 and TRBJ1-1, with D possibly TRBD1 on 5 matching bases. V was trimmed by 11 bases and J by 2 bases, leaving 11 bases between them. The germline V gene has CDR1 KGHDR and CDR2 SFDVKD. The CDR3 sequence is 12 residues long. CDR3 sequence reads: CASKGPNTEAFF. The CDR3 DNA is TGTGCCAGCAAGGGACCAAACACTGAAGCTTTCTTT.

V is TRBV7-2 and J is TRBJ2-7; a weak D match, TRBD1 (6 bases). The V gene lost 1 base and the J gene lost 4 bases, with 14 bases spanning the gap. The CDR3 runs to 15 residues. Germline lookup yields CDR1 SGHTA and CDR2 FQGNSA. CDR3 nucleotide sequence: TGTGCCAGCAGCTTAGAAAGCGGCAGGGGTTACGAGCAGTACTTC. Protein: CASSLESGRGYEQYF.

In its sample, this clonotype was seen many times. The chain joins TRBV29-1 to TRBJ2-5; a possible D gene is TRBD2 (6 bases). V was trimmed by 3 bases and J by 2 bases, leaving 13 bases between them. Germline V gene sequence: CDR1 SQVTM, CDR2 ANQGSEA. The CDR3 spans 14 residues. The CDR3 is CSVDDNGLQETQYF. The CDR3 bases are TGCAGCGTTGATGACAACGGACTACAAGAGACCCAGTACTTC. Full variable domain (missing parts from reference TRBV29-1 and TRBJ2-5): SAVISQKPSRDICQRGTSLTIQCQVDSQVTMMFWYRQQPGQSLTLIATANQGSEATYESGFVIDKFPISRPNLTFSTLTVSNMSPEDSSIYLCSVDDNGLQETQYFGPGTRLLVL.

The chain combines TRBV6-1 with TRBJ2-7, with a possible D match to TRBD1 (5 bases). CDR1 is MNHNS, CDR2 SASEGT, per germline. The CDR3 length is 14 residues. Trimming removed 10 bases from V and 2 bases from J, with 18 bases in between. Written as DNA, the CDR3 is TGTGCCATTACGTTAACAGGAGAAGCCTACGAGCAGTACTTC. Translation gives CAITLTGEAYEQYF.

The V call is TRBV24-1, the J call TRBJ1-5, with unresolved D. This CDR3 comprises 14 residues. The germline CDR1 and CDR2 sequences are KGHDR and SFDVKD. V gave up 9 bases and J gave up 0 bases, with 11 bases separating them. The CDR3 spells CATGGLSSNQPQHF. CDR3 bases: TGTGCCACCGGAGGGTTATCTAGCAATCAGCCCCAGCATTTT.

The gene calls are TRBV27 and TRBJ2-7; 9 bases are a match to TRBD1. Losses at the gene ends were 3 bases for V and 3 bases for J; bases not matched to a gene: 3. The germline V gene encodes CDR1 MNHEY and CDR2 SMNVEV (reference sequence). The length of the CDR3 is 14 residues. The CDR3 coding sequence is TGTGCCAGCAGTTTCCGACAGGGGGTCTACGAGCAGTACTTC. This translates into CASSFRQGVYEQYF.

This clonotype showed up just a few times. The rearrangement uses TRBV29-1 and TRBJ2-3; a possible D gene is TRBD1 (7 bases). CDR1 SQVTM and CDR2 ANQGSEA come from the germline V gene. Trimming took off 4 bases at V and 0 bases at J, with 11 bases between the two ends. The CDR3 has 14 residues. Here the CDR3 DNA reads TGCAGCGTTGCACAGGGGACTAGCACAGATACGCAGTATTTT. Its translation: CSVAQGTSTDTQYF.

This clonotype was counted a few times. The CDR3 protein is CASSSTGLVGGYTF. CDR3 nucleotides: TGTGCCAGCAGTAGTACAGGGTTGGTTGGGGGCTACACCTTC. The chain employs TRBV27 and TRBJ1-2; tentatively, D is TRBD1 (6 bases). The CDR3 loop spans 14 amino acids. The germline gives CDR1 MNHEY, CDR2 SMNVEV (reference sequence). The V and J ends lost 5 bases and 8 bases respectively, with 18 bases between them.

This clonotype occurred a few times. This chain connects TRBV5-1 to TRBJ2-1; D might be TRBD1 (6 bases). The CDR3 consists of 16 residues. CDR1 is SGHRS and CDR2 is YFSETQ in the germline V gene. Trimming cost V 1 base and J 6 bases, with 17 bases left between them. CDR3 residues: CASSLTGPTPGNEQFF. CDR3 nucleotide sequence: TGCGCCAGCAGCTTGACAGGGCCCACCCCTGGCAATGAGCAGTTCTTC.

This clonotype appeared a few times. V usage is TRBV4-2 and J usage is TRBJ2-2; the D gene is possibly TRBD2 (5 bases). The V gene's germline CDR1 is LGHNA and CDR2 YNFKEQ. V was clipped by 0 bases and J by 4 bases, with 9 bases between them. The CDR3 sequence is 15 residues long. The CDR3 is CASSQDKRRTGELFF. The CDR3 nucleotides are TGTGCCAGCAGCCAAGATAAGCGGCGCACCGGGGAGCTGTTTTTT.

This clonotype was observed a handful of times. The chain combines TRBV9 with TRBJ2-1, with 7 bases that match TRBD2. V shed 3 bases, J shed 6 bases, and the junction held 12 bases outside the gene matches. The CDR3 runs 16 residues. Germline CDR1 is SGDLS and CDR2 is YYNGEE. CDR3 amino acids: CASSATPAGDLNEQFF. In DNA form, the CDR3 reads TGTGCCAGCAGCGCCACCCCGGCGGGAGACCTCAATGAGCAGTTCTTC.

V usage is TRBV7-2 and J usage is TRBJ2-5; 7 nucleotides agree with TRBD2. Germline V gene lookup returns CDR1 SGHTA and CDR2 FQGNSA. V trimming: 3 bases; J trimming: 5 bases; junction bases outside the gene matches: 3. The CDR3 runs 13 residues. The DNA for the CDR3 is TGTGCCAGCAGCTTCGGACTAGTTGAGACCCAGTACTTC. Amino acid sequence: CASSFGLVETQYF.

The rearrangement joins TRBV7-9 to TRBJ2-1; D gene unclear. Germline V lookup: CDR1 SEHNR, CDR2 FQNEAQ (reference sequence). V lost 5 bases and J 2 bases, leaving 13 bases between the germline ends. This CDR3 comprises 15 residues. CDR3 residues: CASSPASKPYNEQFF. The DNA of the CDR3 is TGTGCCAGCAGCCCGGCCTCCAAGCCCTACAATGAGCAGTTCTTC.